A selection of T cell receptor beta chains follows, all from one sample in a study of neoadjuvant anti-PD-1 for oral cavity cancer. Generated by immunoSEQ multiplex PCR, the TCRdb table keeps only in-frame clones and is missing some. The table records about 20,000 clones, approximately 70% of them present only once. This specimen consisted of PBMCs, obtained before nivolumab (anti-PD-1) treatment. The receptors were sampled from a person aged 40 to 85 with oral cavity squamous cell carcinoma. CDR3s include the opening cysteine and the closing phenylalanine or tryptophan. D genes are given only for firm matches. Clone sizes are given selectively: once, few, many, or a class where the clone is expanded.

v_gene	j_gene	d_gene	abundance	CDR3aa	CDR3nt
TRBV6-5	TRBJ1-4	.	.	CASTLSPTNEKLFF	TGTGCCAGCACCCTTAGCCCAACTAATGAAAAACTGTTTTTT
TRBV11-3	TRBJ2-1	TRBD1	once	CASSLSQGVYNEQFF	TGTGCCAGCAGCTTAAGCCAGGGGGTGTACAATGAGCAGTTCTTC
TRBV5-1	TRBJ2-3	.	.	CASSSRTTDTQYF	TGCGCCAGCAGCTCCCGTACAACAGATACGCAGTATTTT
TRBV4-1	TRBJ2-7	TRBD2	.	CASSQGWMGLEGGQYF	TGCGCCAGCAGCCAAGGATGGATGGGACTAGAGGGCGGGCAGTACTTC
TRBV11-1	TRBJ1-3	.	.	CASSHRGNTIYF	TGTGCCAGCAGCCACAGAGGAAACACCATATATTTT
TRBV30	TRBJ2-5	TRBD2	.	CAWRFSGRAETQYF	TGTGCCTGGAGATTTAGCGGGAGGGCAGAGACCCAGTACTTC
TRBV11-2	TRBJ2-7	.	.	CASSFLTGTYEQYF	TGTGCCAGCAGCTTCTTGACAGGAACCTACGAGCAGTACTTC
TRBV11-2	TRBJ2-1	TRBD2	.	CASSLRTSGSGQQFF	TGTGCCAGCAGCCTGAGGACTAGCGGGAGCGGACAGCAGTTCTTC
TRBV9	TRBJ2-3	.	.	CASSVGISTDDTQYF	TGTGCCAGCAGCGTAGGTATCTCGACTGATGATACGCAGTATTTT
TRBV13	TRBJ1-5	.	.	CASSRALGPQHF	TGTGCCAGCAGCAGGGCCCTTGGGCCCCAGCATTTT
TRBV2	TRBJ1-2	TRBD1	.	CASSYGTGGYGYTF	TGTGCCAGCAGCTACGGGACAGGGGGCTATGGCTACACCTTC
TRBV29-1	TRBJ1-1	.	few	CSVRPTLNTEAFF	TGCAGCGTTAGACCCACGCTGAACACTGAAGCTTTCTTT
TRBV4-1	TRBJ2-6	.	.	CASSQDSKGPGANVLTF	TGCGCCAGCAGCCAAGATAGTAAGGGGCCTGGGGCCAACGTCCTGACTTTC
TRBV27	TRBJ2-5	.	few	CASSFFRGQETQYF	TGTGCCAGCAGTTTCTTCAGGGGCCAAGAGACCCAGTACTTC
TRBV5-6	TRBJ1-5	.	few	CASSFRGDQPQHF	TGTGCCAGCAGCTTCAGGGGCGATCAGCCCCAGCATTTT
TRBV6-1	TRBJ1-2	.	.	CASSFGSSLGYTF	TGTGCCAGCAGTTTTGGGTCTTCACTCGGCTACACCTTC
TRBV7-9	TRBJ2-2	TRBD2	few	CASSLGLAFGGELFF	TGTGCCAGCAGCTTGGGACTAGCCTTCGGCGGGGAGCTGTTTTTT
TRBV6-1	TRBJ2-1	.	once	CASSRLSGEQFF	TGTGCCAGCAGTAGACTAAGCGGAGAGCAGTTCTTC
TRBV28	TRBJ1-4	.	.	CASSLGGVEKLFF	TGTGCCAGCAGTTTAGGAGGGGTCGAAAAACTGTTTTTT
TRBV5-1	TRBJ1-1	TRBD1	.	CASSLDRQGALSVNTEAFF	TGCGCCAGCAGCTTGGACAGACAGGGGGCGCTTTCCGTGAACACTGAAGCTTTCTTT
TRBV28	TRBJ1-2	TRBD1	.	CASRGTGGEANYGYTF	TGTGCCAGCAGGGGGACAGGGGGCGAAGCTAACTATGGCTACACCTTC
TRBV6-5	TRBJ2-7	.	.	CASSYSPTGSYEQYF	TGTGCCAGCAGTTACTCCCCGACAGGCTCCTACGAGCAGTACTTC
TRBV6-5	TRBJ2-7	.	.	CASSYGGYFGYEQYF	TGTGCCAGCAGTTACGGCGGATATTTTGGCTACGAGCAGTACTTC
TRBV5-4	TRBJ2-7	.	.	CASRKAPGGHEQYF	TGTGCCAGCAGAAAGGCCCCCGGGGGTCACGAGCAGTACTTC
TRBV13	TRBJ2-7	.	.	CASSLGTGLSYEQYF	TGTGCCAGCAGCTTAGGGACAGGTTTATCCTACGAGCAGTACTTC
TRBV5-8	TRBJ1-4	.	.	CASSRTTSKEKLFF	TGTGCCAGCAGTCGTACTACCAGCAAAGAAAAACTGTTTTTT
TRBV2	TRBJ1-1	TRBD1	.	CASNKGQGNTEAFF	TGTGCCAGCAATAAGGGACAGGGGAACACTGAAGCTTTCTTT
TRBV7-8	TRBJ1-1	.	.	CASSSRTSGGEAFF	TGTGCCAGCAGCTCTAGGACCTCCGGGGGAGAAGCTTTCTTT
TRBV30	TRBJ1-1	.	.	CAWSGQPNTEAFF	TGTGCCTGGAGTGGACAGCCGAACACTGAAGCTTTCTTT
TRBV6-1	TRBJ1-1	TRBD1	.	CASSDTPGQGALEAFF	TGTGCCAGCAGTGATACGCCGGGACAGGGGGCCCTGGAAGCTTTCTTT
TRBV5-5	TRBJ1-1	.	few	CASSLRFQGLNTEAFF	TGTGCCAGCAGCTTGAGGTTTCAGGGTTTGAACACTGAAGCTTTCTTT
TRBV19	TRBJ1-1	.	.	CASSIGVSSTEAFF	TGTGCCAGTAGTATCGGGGTTTCTAGCACTGAAGCTTTCTTT
TRBV11-2	TRBJ1-5	.	.	CASSSVGQPQHF	TGTGCCAGCAGCTCAGTCGGTCAGCCCCAGCATTTT